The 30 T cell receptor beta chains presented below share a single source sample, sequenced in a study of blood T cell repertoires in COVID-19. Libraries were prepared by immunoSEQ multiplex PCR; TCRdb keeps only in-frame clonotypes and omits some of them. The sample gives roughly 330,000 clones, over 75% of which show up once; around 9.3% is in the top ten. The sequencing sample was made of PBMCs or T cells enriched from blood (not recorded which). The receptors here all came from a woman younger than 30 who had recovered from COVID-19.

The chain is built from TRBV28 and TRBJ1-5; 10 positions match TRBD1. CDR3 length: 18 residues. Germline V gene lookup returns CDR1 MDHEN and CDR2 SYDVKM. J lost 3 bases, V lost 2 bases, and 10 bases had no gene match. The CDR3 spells CASSLRPGQGGVNQPQHF. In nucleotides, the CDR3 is TGTGCCAGCAGTTTACGGCCCGGACAGGGGGGGGTCAATCAGCCCCAGCATTTT.

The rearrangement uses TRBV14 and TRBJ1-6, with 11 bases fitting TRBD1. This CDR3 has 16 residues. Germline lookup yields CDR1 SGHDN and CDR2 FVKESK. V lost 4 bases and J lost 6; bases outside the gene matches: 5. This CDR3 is CASSRGQGAFNSPLHF. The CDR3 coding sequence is TGTGCCAGCAGCCGAGGACAGGGGGCCTTTAATTCACCCCTCCACTTT.

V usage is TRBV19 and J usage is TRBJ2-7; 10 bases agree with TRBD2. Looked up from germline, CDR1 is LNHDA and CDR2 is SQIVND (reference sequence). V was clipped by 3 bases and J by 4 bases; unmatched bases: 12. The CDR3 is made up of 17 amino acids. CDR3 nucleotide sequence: TGTGCCAGTAGTATCAACCCTGGTCAGCGGGGGGGTTACGAGCAGTACTTC. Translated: CASSINPGQRGGYEQYF.

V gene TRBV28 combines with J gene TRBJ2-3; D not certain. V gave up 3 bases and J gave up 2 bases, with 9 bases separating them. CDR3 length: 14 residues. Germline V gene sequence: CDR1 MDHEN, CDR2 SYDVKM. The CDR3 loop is CASSFYTTTDTQYF. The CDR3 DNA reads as TGTGCCAGCAGTTTTTACACTACCACAGATACGCAGTATTTT.

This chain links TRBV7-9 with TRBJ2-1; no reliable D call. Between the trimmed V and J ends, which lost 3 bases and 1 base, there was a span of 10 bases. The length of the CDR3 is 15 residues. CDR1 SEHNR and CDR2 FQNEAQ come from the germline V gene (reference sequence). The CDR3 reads CASSFGPTSYNEQFF. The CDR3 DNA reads TGTGCCAGCAGCTTTGGGCCTACATCCTACAATGAGCAGTTCTTC.

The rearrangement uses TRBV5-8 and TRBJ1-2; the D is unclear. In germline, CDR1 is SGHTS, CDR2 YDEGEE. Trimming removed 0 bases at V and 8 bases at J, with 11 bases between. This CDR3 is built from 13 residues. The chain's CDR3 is CASSLADLGGYTF. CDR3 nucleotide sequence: TGTGCCAGCAGCTTGGCCGATCTAGGAGGCTACACCTTC.

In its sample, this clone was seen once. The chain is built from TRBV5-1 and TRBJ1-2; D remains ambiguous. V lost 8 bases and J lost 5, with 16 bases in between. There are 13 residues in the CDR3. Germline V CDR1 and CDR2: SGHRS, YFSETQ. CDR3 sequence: CASVSGSGYGYTF. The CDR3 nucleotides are TGCGCCAGTGTTTCGGGCAGCGGTTATGGCTACACCTTC.

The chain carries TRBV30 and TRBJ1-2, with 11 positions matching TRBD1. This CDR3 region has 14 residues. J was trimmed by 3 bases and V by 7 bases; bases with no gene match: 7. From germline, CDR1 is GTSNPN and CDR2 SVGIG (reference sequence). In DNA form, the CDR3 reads TGTGCCTTCGCCGGGACAGGGGGATACTATGGCTACACCTTC. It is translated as CAFAGTGGYYGYTF.

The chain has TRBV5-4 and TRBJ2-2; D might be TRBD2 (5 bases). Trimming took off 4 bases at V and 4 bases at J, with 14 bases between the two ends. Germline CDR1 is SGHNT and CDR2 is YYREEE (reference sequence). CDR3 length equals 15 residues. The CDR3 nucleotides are TGTGCCAGCAGCCTCGAGAGGGCCGTCACCGGGGAGCTGTTTTTT. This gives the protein CASSLERAVTGELFF.

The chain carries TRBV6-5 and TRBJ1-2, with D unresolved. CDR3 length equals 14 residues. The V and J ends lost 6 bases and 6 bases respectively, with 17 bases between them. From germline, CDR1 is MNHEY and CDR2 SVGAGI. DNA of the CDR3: TGTGCCAGCAGACCTTATTACGGAGGCCATGGCTACACCTTC. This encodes CASRPYYGGHGYTF.

The CDR3 nucleotides are TGTGCCAGCAGCTTTTCCGGGACAGGGGAGACCTACACCTTC. Encoded protein: CASSFSGTGETYTF. The gene calls are TRBV2 and TRBJ1-2, with TRBD1 matching 10 bases. There are 14 residues in the CDR3. V dropped 6 bases and J dropped 10; count of bases not matched to a gene: 11. Per the germline V gene, CDR1 is SNHLY and CDR2 is FYNNEI.

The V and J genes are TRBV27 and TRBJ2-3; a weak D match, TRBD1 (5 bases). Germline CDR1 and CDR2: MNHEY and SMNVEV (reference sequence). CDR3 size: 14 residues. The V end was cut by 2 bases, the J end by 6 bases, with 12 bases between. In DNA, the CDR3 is TGTGCCAGCAGTTTAAGGGTTGGGGCGGATACGCAGTATTTT. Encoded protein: CASSLRVGADTQYF.

The CDR3 region is CASSLRDINEQFF. The CDR3 nucleotides are TGTGCCAGCAGTTTACGAGATATTAATGAGCAGTTCTTC. The chain recombines TRBV27 with TRBJ2-1; D call uncertain. Germline CDR1 reads MNHEY; CDR2 reads SMNVEV (reference sequence). Between the trimmed V and J ends, which lost 2 bases and 7 bases, there was a span of 9 bases. The CDR3 runs to 13 residues.

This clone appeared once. CDR3 amino acids: CASSLFGTGYGYTF. The DNA of the CDR3 is TGTGCCAGCAGTTTATTCGGGACAGGCTATGGCTACACCTTC. V and J are TRBV28 and TRBJ1-2, with TRBD1 matching 8 bases. This CDR3 contains 14 residues. Germline trimming cut 1 base from V and 4 bases from J; bases unmatched to any gene: 2. The germline V gene has CDR1 MDHEN and CDR2 SYDVKM.

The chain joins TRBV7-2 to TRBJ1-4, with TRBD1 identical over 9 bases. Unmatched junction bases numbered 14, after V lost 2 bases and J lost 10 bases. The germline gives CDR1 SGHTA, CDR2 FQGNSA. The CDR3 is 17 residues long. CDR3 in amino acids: CASSLWTRTGDMGKLFF. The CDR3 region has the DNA TGTGCCAGCAGCTTATGGACCCGGACAGGGGATATGGGAAAACTGTTTTTT.

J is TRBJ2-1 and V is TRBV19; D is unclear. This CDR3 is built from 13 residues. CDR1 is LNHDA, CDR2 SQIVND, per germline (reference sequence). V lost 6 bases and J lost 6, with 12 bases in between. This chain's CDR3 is CASSERRRNEQFF. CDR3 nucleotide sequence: TGTGCCAGTAGCGAGCGTCGGCGCAATGAGCAGTTCTTC. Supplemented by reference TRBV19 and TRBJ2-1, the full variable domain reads DGGITQSPKYLFRKEGQNVTLSCEQNLNHDAMYWYRQDPGQGLRLIYYSQIVNDFQKGDIAEGYSVSREKKESFPLTVTSAQKNPTAFYLCASSERRRNEQFFGPGTRLTVL.

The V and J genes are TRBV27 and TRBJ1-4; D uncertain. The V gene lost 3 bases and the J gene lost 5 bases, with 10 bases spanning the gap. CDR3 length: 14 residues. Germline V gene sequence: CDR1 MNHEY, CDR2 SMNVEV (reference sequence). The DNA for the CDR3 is TGTGCCAGCAGTTTTAGCCCCCAAAATGAAAAACTGTTTTTT. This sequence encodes CASSFSPQNEKLFF.

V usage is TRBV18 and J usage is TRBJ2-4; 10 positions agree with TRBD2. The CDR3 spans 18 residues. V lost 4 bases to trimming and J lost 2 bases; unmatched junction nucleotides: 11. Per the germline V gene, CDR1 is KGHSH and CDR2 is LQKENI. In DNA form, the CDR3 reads TGTGCCAGCTCACAAGTCTACGCTAGCGGGGGATCCAAAAACATTCAGTACTTC. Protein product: CASSQVYASGGSKNIQYF.

The CDR3 coding sequence is TGTGCCAGCAGGAGAACAGGGGGAACTGAAGCTTTCTTT. Protein product: CASRRTGGTEAFF. The rearrangement uses TRBV2 and TRBJ1-1; TRBD1 matches 8 bases. CDR1 and CDR2 from the germline V gene are SNHLY and FYNNEI. J lost 5 bases, V lost 6 bases, and 5 bases had no gene match. The CDR3 loop spans 13 amino acids.

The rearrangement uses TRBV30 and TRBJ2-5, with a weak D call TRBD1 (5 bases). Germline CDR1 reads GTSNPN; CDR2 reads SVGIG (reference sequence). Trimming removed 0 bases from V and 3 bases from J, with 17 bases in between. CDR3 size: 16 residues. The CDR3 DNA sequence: TGTGCCTGGAGTGTAGCACGGACATCCTGGAAAGAGACCCAGTACTTC. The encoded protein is CAWSVARTSWKETQYF.

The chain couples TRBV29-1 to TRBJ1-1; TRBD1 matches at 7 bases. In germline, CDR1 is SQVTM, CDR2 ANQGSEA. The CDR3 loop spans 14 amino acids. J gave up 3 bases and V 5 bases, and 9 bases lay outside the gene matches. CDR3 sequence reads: CSVQKGAADTEAFF. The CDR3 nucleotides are TGCAGCGTTCAAAAGGGGGCTGCGGACACTGAAGCTTTCTTT.

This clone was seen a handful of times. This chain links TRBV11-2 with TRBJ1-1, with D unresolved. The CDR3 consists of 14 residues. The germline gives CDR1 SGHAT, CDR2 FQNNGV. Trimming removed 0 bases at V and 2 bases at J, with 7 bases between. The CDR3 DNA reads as TGTGCCAGCAGCTTAGAGCGGGTTAACACTGAAGCTTTCTTT. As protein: CASSLERVNTEAFF.

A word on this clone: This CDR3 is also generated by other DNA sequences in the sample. CDR3 amino acids: CAISEQDSYEQYF. CDR3 nucleotides: TGTGCCATCAGTGAGCAGGACAGTTACGAGCAGTACTTC. The chain combines TRBV10-3 with TRBJ2-7; perhaps TRBD1 as D (6 bases). V was shortened by 2 bases and J by 4 bases, with 9 bases between the two germline ends. The CDR3 has 13 residues. CDR1 ENHRY and CDR2 SYGVKD come from the germline V gene.

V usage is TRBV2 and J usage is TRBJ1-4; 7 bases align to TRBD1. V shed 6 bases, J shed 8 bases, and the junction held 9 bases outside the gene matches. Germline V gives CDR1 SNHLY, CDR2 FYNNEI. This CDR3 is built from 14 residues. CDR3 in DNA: TGTGCCAGCAGATTGACAGGGTCTTTGGAAAAACTGTTTTTT. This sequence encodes CASRLTGSLEKLFF.

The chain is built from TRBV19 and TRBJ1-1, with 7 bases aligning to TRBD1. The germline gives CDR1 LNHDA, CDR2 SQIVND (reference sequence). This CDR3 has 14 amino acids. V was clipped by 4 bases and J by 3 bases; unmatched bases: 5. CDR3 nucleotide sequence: TGTGCCAGTAGTAGATATCAGGGGGACACTGAAGCTTTCTTT. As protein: CASSRYQGDTEAFF.

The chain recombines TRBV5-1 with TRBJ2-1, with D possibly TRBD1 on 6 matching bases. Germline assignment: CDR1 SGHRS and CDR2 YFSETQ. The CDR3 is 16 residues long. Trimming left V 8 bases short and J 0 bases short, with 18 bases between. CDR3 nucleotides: TGCGCCAGTAGTGCGACAGGCTATAGCTCCTACAATGAGCAGTTCTTC. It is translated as CASSATGYSSYNEQFF.

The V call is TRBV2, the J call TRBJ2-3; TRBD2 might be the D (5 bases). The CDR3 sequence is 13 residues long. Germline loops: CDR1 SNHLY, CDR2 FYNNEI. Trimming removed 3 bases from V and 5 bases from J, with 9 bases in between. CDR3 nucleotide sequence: TGTGCCAGCAGTGAGGAGAGGGAAGATACGCAGTATTTT. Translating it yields CASSEEREDTQYF. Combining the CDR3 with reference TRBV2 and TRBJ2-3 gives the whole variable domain EPEVTQTPSHQVTQMGQEVILRCVPISNHLYFYWYRQILGQKVEFLVSFYNNEISEKSEIFDDQFSVERPDGSNFTLKIRSTKLEDSAMYFCASSEEREDTQYFGPGTRLTVL.

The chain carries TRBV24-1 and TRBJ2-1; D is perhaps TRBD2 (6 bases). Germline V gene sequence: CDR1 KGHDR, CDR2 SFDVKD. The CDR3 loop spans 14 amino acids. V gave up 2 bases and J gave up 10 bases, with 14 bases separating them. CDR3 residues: CATSDSGLSGEQFF. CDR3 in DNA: TGTGCCACCAGTGATTCGGGACTCTCGGGCGAGCAGTTCTTC.

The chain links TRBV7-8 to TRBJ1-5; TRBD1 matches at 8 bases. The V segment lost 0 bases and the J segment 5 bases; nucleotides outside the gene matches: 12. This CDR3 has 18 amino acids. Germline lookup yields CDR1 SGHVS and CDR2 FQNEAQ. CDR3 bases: TGTGCCAGCAGCTTAGCAGGGATCGGACAGGGATGGGATCAGCCCCAGCATTTT. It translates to CASSLAGIGQGWDQPQHF.

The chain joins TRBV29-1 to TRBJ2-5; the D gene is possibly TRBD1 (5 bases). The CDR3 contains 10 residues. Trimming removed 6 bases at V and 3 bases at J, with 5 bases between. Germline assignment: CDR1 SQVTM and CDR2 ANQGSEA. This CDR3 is CSVGEETQYF. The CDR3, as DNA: TGCAGCGTAGGGGAAGAGACCCAGTACTTC.